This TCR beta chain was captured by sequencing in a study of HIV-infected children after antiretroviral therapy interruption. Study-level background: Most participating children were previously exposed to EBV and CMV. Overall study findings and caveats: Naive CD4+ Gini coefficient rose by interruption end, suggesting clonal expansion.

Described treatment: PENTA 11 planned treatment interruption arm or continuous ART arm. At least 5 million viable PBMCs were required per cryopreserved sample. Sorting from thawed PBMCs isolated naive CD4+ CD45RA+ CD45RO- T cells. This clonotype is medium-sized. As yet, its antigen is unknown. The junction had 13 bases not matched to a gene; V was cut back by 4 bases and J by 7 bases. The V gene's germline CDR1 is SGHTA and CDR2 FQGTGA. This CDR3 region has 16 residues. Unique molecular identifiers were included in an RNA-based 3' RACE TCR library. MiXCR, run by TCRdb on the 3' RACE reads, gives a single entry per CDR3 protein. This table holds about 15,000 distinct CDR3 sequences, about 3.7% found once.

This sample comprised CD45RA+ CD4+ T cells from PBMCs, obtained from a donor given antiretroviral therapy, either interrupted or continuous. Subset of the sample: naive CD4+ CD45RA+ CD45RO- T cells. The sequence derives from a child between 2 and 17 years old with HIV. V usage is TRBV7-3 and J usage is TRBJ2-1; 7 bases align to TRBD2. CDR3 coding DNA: TGTGCCAGCAGCTCCTCTCCCCCGGGAGGTAATAATGAGCAGTTCTTC. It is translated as CASSSSPPGGNNEQFF.